The sequence of this T cell receptor beta chain was determined in a study of CD8+CD57+ T cells in acquired aplastic anemia. The overall study: Yields of DNA that came from sorted CD4+ and CD8+ cells averaged roughly 3.3 ug. The study obtained about 10.8 million reads on average for CD4+ cells from healthy donors. Points from the study as a whole: With respect to CD8+ Simpson's diversity, patients and controls did not differ significantly.

Regarding this clonotype: Its target is unknown. A much larger clone is a single base away; this may be a read error.

Genomic DNA, the template, was used for profiling of the TCR beta VDJ and CDR3. TCRdb reanalysed the reads using MiXCR and keeps one entry per CDR3 protein. The repertoire holds around 150,000 distinct CDR3 sequences, with around two fifths as singletons. CDR1 MGHRA and CDR2 YSYEKL come from the germline V gene. The CDR3 sequence is 14 residues long. Trimming removed 3 bases from V and 5 bases from J, with 13 bases in between. The specimen sequenced was sorted CD4+, CD8+, or CD8+CD57+ T cells (not recorded which) from PBMCs. The rearrangement uses TRBV4-1 and TRBJ1-1; a possible D gene is TRBD1 (6 bases). This TCR was recovered from a human donor in good health, serving as a control. CDR3 sequence: CASSHGGAATEAFF. CDR3 bases: TGCGCCAGCAGCCATGGGGGGGCAGCAACTGAAGCTTTCTTT.